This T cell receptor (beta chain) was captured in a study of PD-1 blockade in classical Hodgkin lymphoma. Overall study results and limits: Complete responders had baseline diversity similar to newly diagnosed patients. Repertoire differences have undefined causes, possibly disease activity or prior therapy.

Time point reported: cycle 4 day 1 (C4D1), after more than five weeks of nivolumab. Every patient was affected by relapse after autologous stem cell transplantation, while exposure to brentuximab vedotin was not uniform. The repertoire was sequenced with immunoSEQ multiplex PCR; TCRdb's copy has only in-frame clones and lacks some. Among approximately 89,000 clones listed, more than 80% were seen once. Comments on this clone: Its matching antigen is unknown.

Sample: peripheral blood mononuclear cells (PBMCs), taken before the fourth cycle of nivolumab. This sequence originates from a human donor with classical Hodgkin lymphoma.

The CDR3 sequence is CASSLITGGPRELFF. Written as DNA, the CDR3 is TGTGCCAGCAGTTTAATAACGGGAGGGCCGCGGGAGCTGTTTTTT. The rearrangement uses TRBV28 and TRBJ2-2; 8 nucleotides agree with TRBD2. After removal of 2 bases from V and 9 bases from J, the junction contained 8 bases not matched to a gene. The CDR3 has 15 residues. In germline, CDR1 is MDHEN, CDR2 SYDVKM.